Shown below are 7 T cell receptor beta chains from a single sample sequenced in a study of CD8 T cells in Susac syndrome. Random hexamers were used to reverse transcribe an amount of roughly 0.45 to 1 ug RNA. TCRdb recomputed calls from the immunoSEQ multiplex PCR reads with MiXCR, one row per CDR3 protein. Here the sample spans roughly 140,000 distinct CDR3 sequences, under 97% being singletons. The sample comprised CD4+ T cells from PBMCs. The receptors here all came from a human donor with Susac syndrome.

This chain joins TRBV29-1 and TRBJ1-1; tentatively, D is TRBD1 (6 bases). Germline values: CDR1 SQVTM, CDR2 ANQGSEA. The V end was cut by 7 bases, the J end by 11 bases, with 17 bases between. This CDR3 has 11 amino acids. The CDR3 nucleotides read TGCAGCGCCATATGGGGGCCCGGGGCTTTCTTT. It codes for CSAIWGPGAFF.

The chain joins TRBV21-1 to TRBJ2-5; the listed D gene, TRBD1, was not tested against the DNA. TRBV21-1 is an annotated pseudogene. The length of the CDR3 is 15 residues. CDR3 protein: CASSTRDSVQETQYF. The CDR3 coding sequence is TGTGCCAGCAGCACCCGGGACAGTGTTCAAGAGACCCAGTACTTC.

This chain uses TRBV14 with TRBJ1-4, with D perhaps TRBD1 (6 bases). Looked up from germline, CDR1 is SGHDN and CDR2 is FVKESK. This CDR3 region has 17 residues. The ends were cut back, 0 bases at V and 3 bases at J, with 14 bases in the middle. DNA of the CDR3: TGTGCCAGCAGCCAAGATTCGGGGACACGCTCTAATGAAAAACTGTTTTTT. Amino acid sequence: CASSQDSGTRSNEKLFF.

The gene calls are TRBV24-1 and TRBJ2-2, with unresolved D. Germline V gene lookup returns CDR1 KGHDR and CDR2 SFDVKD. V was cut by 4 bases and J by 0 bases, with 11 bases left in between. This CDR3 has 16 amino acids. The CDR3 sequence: CATSEHRATNTGELFF. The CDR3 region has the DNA TGTGCCACCAGTGAACACCGGGCCACGAACACCGGGGAGCTGTTTTTT.

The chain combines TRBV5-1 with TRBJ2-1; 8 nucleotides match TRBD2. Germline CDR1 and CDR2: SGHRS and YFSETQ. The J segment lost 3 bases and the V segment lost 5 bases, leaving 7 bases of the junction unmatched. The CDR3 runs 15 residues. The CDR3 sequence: CASSLTGGDYNEQFF. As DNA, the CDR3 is TGCGCCAGCAGTTTGACGGGGGGGGACTACAATGAGCAGTTCTTC.

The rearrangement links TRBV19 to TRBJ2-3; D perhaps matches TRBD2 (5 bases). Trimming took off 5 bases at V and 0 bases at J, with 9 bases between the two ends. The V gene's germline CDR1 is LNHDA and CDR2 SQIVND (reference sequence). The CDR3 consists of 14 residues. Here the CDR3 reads CASSSRTSTDTQYF. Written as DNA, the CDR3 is TGTGCCAGTAGTTCGAGGACTAGCACAGATACGCAGTATTTT. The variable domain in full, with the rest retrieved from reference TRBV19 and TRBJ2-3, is DGGITQSPKYLFRKEGQNVTLSCEQNLNHDAMYWYRQDPGQGLRLIYYSQIVNDFQKGDIAEGYSVSREKKESFPLTVTSAQKNPTAFYLCASSSRTSTDTQYFGPGTRLTVL.

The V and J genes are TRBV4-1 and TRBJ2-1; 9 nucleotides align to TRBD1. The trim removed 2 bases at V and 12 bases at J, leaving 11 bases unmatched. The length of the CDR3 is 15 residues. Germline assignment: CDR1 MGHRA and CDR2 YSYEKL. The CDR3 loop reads CASSQSGTGPVTQFF. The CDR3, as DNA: TGCGCCAGCAGCCAATCCGGGACAGGGCCCGTCACGCAGTTCTTC.